Below are 12 T cell receptor beta chains sequenced from a single sample in a study of T cell responses to AZD1222 COVID-19 vaccine. Libraries were prepared by immunoSEQ multiplex PCR; TCRdb keeps only in-frame clonotypes and omits some of them. The sample contains about 53,000 clones, about 88% of which appear only once. Sample: peripheral blood, taken on day 0 of AZD1222 vaccination. The receptors were sampled from an adult in good health.

The chain joins TRBV7-8 to TRBJ2-2, with a possible D match to TRBD2 (5 bases). Germline values: CDR1 SGHVS, CDR2 FQNEAQ. The CDR3 contains 15 residues. Trimming stripped 7 bases from V and 1 base from J, with 13 bases between. The CDR3 DNA reads TGTGCCAGCACCCCGCGGCGGGTGAACACCGGGGAGCTGTTTTTT. It specifies CASTPRRVNTGELFF.

This chain uses TRBV6-4 with TRBJ2-3; 7 positions agree with TRBD2. J was trimmed by 8 bases and V by 4 bases; bases with no gene match: 9. CDR1 and CDR2 from the germline V gene are MRHNA and SNTAGT. This CDR3 is built from 14 residues. In DNA, the CDR3 is TGTGCCAGCAGTGCTAGCGGCCCCCCGGGTACGCAGTATTTT. It encodes CASSASGPPGTQYF.

The chain carries TRBV29-1 and TRBJ1-5; 8 bases line up with TRBD1. Trimming cost V 6 bases and J 1 base; bases outside gene matches: 5. This CDR3 is 14 amino acids long. Germline assignment: CDR1 SQVTM and CDR2 ANQGSEA. The chain's CDR3 is CSVTTGGSNQPQHF. In DNA form, the CDR3 reads TGCAGCGTAACTACAGGGGGGAGCAATCAGCCCCAGCATTTT.

The V call is TRBV3-1 (or the pseudogene TRBV3-2), the J call TRBJ2-7; possibly TRBD1 or TRBD2 for D (6 bases each). The CDR3 covers 15 residues. Looked up from germline, CDR1 is LGHDT and CDR2 is YNNKEL (reference sequence). V lost 0 bases and J 9 bases, leaving 18 bases between the germline ends. Here the CDR3 reads CASSQDGGGPAGQYF. Here the CDR3 DNA reads TGTGCCAGCAGCCAAGATGGGGGCGGACCAGCGGGGCAGTACTTC.

The gene calls are TRBV6-1 and TRBJ2-3; TRBD1 matches 9 bases. Germline trimming cut 4 bases from V and 2 bases from J; bases unmatched to any gene: 13. The length of the CDR3 is 18 residues. Germline loops: CDR1 MNHNS, CDR2 SASEGT. This CDR3 is CASSARDREGTVTDTQYF. CDR3 sequence (DNA): TGTGCCAGCAGTGCCCGGGACAGGGAAGGGACGGTCACAGATACGCAGTATTTT.

The chain links TRBV30 to TRBJ1-2; D gene unclear. Germline CDR1 is GTSNPN and CDR2 is SVGIG (reference sequence). The ends were cut back, 2 bases at V and 4 bases at J, with 14 bases in the middle. This CDR3 has 14 amino acids. CDR3 protein: CAWSLRAFSYGYTF. The CDR3 coding sequence is TGTGCCTGGAGTTTAAGGGCCTTTAGCTATGGCTACACCTTC.

A single count supports this clone. The chain combines TRBV9 with TRBJ1-6; no firm D call. Germline CDR1 SGDLS, CDR2 YYNGEE. The CDR3 length is 15 residues. V lost 0 bases and J 7 bases, leaving 11 bases between the germline ends. CDR3 sequence: CASSVANLLNSPLHF. CDR3 bases: TGTGCCAGCAGCGTAGCTAACCTTCTAAATTCACCCCTCCACTTT.

V and J are TRBV28 and TRBJ1-2; possible D gene TRBD1, 6 bases. CDR1 MDHEN and CDR2 SYDVKM come from the germline V gene. The ends were cut back, 6 bases at V and 0 bases at J, with 14 bases in the middle. The CDR3 consists of 15 residues. CDR3 loop: CASSLIQGPNYGYTF. CDR3 sequence (DNA): TGTGCCAGCAGCCTGATACAGGGACCTAACTATGGCTACACCTTC.

The chain combines TRBV19 with TRBJ2-1; D gene uncertain. CDR3 size: 10 residues. Germline CDR1 and CDR2: LNHDA and SQIVND (reference sequence). V lost 3 bases and J 7 bases, leaving 1 base between the germline ends. The DNA of the CDR3 is TGTGCCAGTAGTATTAATGAGCAGTTCTTC. Protein: CASSINEQFF.

The gene calls are TRBV10-1 and TRBJ2-7, with D unclear. Trimming pared 6 bases from V and 4 bases from J, leaving 10 bases between. The length of the CDR3 is 12 residues. CDR1 is WNHNN, CDR2 SYGVQD, per germline (reference sequence). For the CDR3, the DNA is TGCGCCAGCAGCCGGTCACCTTACGAGCAGTACTTC. This sequence encodes CASSRSPYEQYF.

This chain links TRBV5-4 with TRBJ2-5; 7 bases are a match to TRBD1. J was trimmed by 1 base and V by 3 bases; bases with no gene match: 3. This CDR3 spans 14 amino acids. CDR1 and CDR2 (germline): SGHNT, YYREEE (reference sequence). DNA for the CDR3: TGTGCCAGCAGCTCCGGGACAGTCCAAGAGACCCAGTACTTC. Its translation: CASSSGTVQETQYF.

V is TRBV7-2 and J is TRBJ2-7, with 7 bases lining up with TRBD1. The CDR3 runs to 14 residues. The V segment lost 2 bases and the J segment 2 bases; nucleotides outside the gene matches: 3. Germline V gives CDR1 SGHTA, CDR2 FQGNSA. The CDR3 nucleotides read TGTGCCAGCAGCTTACCTACAGGGGCCTACGAGCAGTACTTC. The encoded protein is CASSLPTGAYEQYF.